This is a list of T cell receptor beta chains from one sample in a study of cytomegalovirus exposure and HLA in healthy donors. Measured with immunoSEQ multiplex PCR; TCRdb has only the in-frame clones, and not every one. The sample lists roughly 81,000 clones; about three quarters were seen once. The material sequenced was PBMCs. Source of these receptors: a boy between 10 and 17 years old in good health and CMV-seronegative. Both conserved end residues are part of each CDR3. Fields, in order: clone size, D gene, J gene, V gene, CDR3 DNA, CDR3 protein. A D gene is named only where the DNA matches it firmly. Clone sizes are given selectively: once, few, many, or a class where the clone is expanded.

abundance: .; d_gene: TRBD2; j_gene: TRBJ2-7; v_gene: TRBV6-5; CDR3nt: TGTGCCAGCAGCTTTCCGGGAGGAGGCGGGGAGCAGTACTTC; CDR3aa: CASSFPGGGGEQYF
abundance: once; d_gene: TRBD1; j_gene: TRBJ1-5; v_gene: TRBV12-5; CDR3nt: TGTGCTAGTGGTCTTGGGACAGGCAATCAGCCCCAGCATTTT; CDR3aa: CASGLGTGNQPQHF
abundance: .; d_gene: .; j_gene: TRBJ2-1; v_gene: TRBV30; CDR3nt: TGTGCCTGGGACTTAAGGATGGTCGGAGTTACCTACAATGAGCAGTTCTTC; CDR3aa: CAWDLRMVGVTYNEQFF
abundance: .; d_gene: .; j_gene: TRBJ2-5; v_gene: TRBV29-1; CDR3nt: TGCAGCGCCATGAGAGGAAGAGAGACCCAGTACTTC; CDR3aa: CSAMRGRETQYF
abundance: .; d_gene: .; j_gene: TRBJ2-3; v_gene: TRBV9; CDR3nt: TGTGCCAGCAGCGTCCAGGGACTTCTCACAGATACGCAGTATTTT; CDR3aa: CASSVQGLLTDTQYF
abundance: once; d_gene: TRBD1; j_gene: TRBJ1-6; v_gene: TRBV12-5; CDR3nt: TGTGCTAGTGGTTTGGACCTGACAGGGCGTGGGAGCTCCTATAATTCACCCCTCCACTTT; CDR3aa: CASGLDLTGRGSSYNSPLHF
abundance: .; d_gene: TRBD1; j_gene: TRBJ1-5; v_gene: TRBV4-2; CDR3nt: TGTGCCAGCAGCCCGGGACAGGGGGCGAAGAGCAATCAGCCCCAGCATTTT; CDR3aa: CASSPGQGAKSNQPQHF
abundance: .; d_gene: .; j_gene: TRBJ2-1; v_gene: TRBV4-1; CDR3nt: TGCGCCAGCAGCCAAGAGGGAGAAGATGAGCAGTTCTTC; CDR3aa: CASSQEGEDEQFF
abundance: .; d_gene: TRBD2; j_gene: TRBJ2-7; v_gene: TRBV7-2; CDR3nt: TGTGCCAGCAGCTTTAGCGGGTTGTCCTACGAGCAGTACTTC; CDR3aa: CASSFSGLSYEQYF
abundance: .; d_gene: .; j_gene: TRBJ1-4; v_gene: TRBV9; CDR3nt: TGTGCCAGCAGCGTAGGGCGGGGAGAGGAAAAACTGTTTTTT; CDR3aa: CASSVGRGEEKLFF
abundance: few; d_gene: TRBD1; j_gene: TRBJ2-7; v_gene: TRBV6-6; CDR3nt: TGTGCCAGCAGCTATTCACGGGACAGAGACTACGAGCAGTACTTC; CDR3aa: CASSYSRDRDYEQYF
abundance: .; d_gene: .; j_gene: TRBJ1-2; v_gene: TRBV9; CDR3nt: TGTGCCAGCAACCCCCCCCGGGGGGATGGCTACACCTTC; CDR3aa: CASNPPRGDGYTF
abundance: .; d_gene: TRBD1; j_gene: TRBJ1-1; v_gene: TRBV7-9; CDR3nt: TGTGCCAGCAGCTTAAGGGGACAGGGGGGGATGAACACTGAAGCTTTCTTT; CDR3aa: CASSLRGQGGMNTEAFF
abundance: .; d_gene: .; j_gene: TRBJ2-7; v_gene: TRBV5-1; CDR3nt: TGCGCCAGCAGCTTGGAGCCCGGACATATAGCTTACGAGCAGTACTTC; CDR3aa: CASSLEPGHIAYEQYF
abundance: .; d_gene: TRBD1; j_gene: TRBJ1-1; v_gene: TRBV28; CDR3nt: TGTGCCAGCAGTTTGGACAGGGCGGAAGCTTTCTTT; CDR3aa: CASSLDRAEAFF
abundance: .; d_gene: .; j_gene: TRBJ2-7; v_gene: TRBV29-1; CDR3nt: TGCAGCGTTTCACCCGGACTGACCTACGAGCAGTACTTC; CDR3aa: CSVSPGLTYEQYF
abundance: .; d_gene: TRBD1; j_gene: TRBJ1-5; v_gene: TRBV5-7; CDR3nt: TGTGCCAGCAGCTTGTTGGGACAGGACGGTATTAGCAATCAGCCCCAGCATTTT; CDR3aa: CASSLLGQDGISNQPQHF
abundance: .; d_gene: .; j_gene: TRBJ2-1; v_gene: TRBV7-9; CDR3nt: TGTGCCAGCAGCGCCGGAGGCTCCTCCTACAATGAGCAGTTCTTC; CDR3aa: CASSAGGSSYNEQFF
abundance: few; d_gene: .; j_gene: TRBJ2-1; v_gene: TRBV18; CDR3nt: TGTGCCAGCTCACCCGACAGTCCGGTGGGCAATGAGCAGTTCTTC; CDR3aa: CASSPDSPVGNEQFF
abundance: .; d_gene: .; j_gene: TRBJ1-3; v_gene: TRBV14; CDR3nt: TGTGCCAGCAGCCAAGTTATAAACACCATATATTTT; CDR3aa: CASSQVINTIYF
abundance: .; d_gene: .; j_gene: TRBJ2-1; v_gene: TRBV4-3; CDR3nt: TGCGCCAGCAGCCAAGATCGGTCAGGGTGGGTAAATGAGCAGTTCTTC; CDR3aa: CASSQDRSGWVNEQFF
abundance: .; d_gene: TRBD1; j_gene: TRBJ1-6; v_gene: TRBV30; CDR3nt: TGTGCTGGGGACAGGAAGAATTCACCCCTCCACTTT; CDR3aa: CAGDRKNSPLHF
abundance: few; d_gene: .; j_gene: TRBJ1-2; v_gene: TRBV5-6; CDR3nt: TGTGCCAGCACTGGGGCGGGCTACACCTTC; CDR3aa: CASTGAGYTF
abundance: few; d_gene: .; j_gene: TRBJ2-1; v_gene: TRBV28; CDR3nt: TGTGCCAGCAGTTTAAGGGGAATCCCCTACAATGAGCAGTTCTTC; CDR3aa: CASSLRGIPYNEQFF
abundance: .; d_gene: .; j_gene: TRBJ2-5; v_gene: TRBV6-1; CDR3nt: TGTGCCAGCAGTGATTGGGGGCTCCAAGAGACCCAGTACTTC; CDR3aa: CASSDWGLQETQYF
abundance: .; d_gene: .; j_gene: TRBJ2-7; v_gene: TRBV7-2; CDR3nt: TGTGCCAGCAGCTTAGGGTCCGGACATACCTACGAGCAGTACTTC; CDR3aa: CASSLGSGHTYEQYF
abundance: once; d_gene: TRBD1; j_gene: TRBJ2-7; v_gene: TRBV4-1; CDR3nt: TGCGCCAGCAGCCATACTCTGAGGTTGGGACAGTGGTCCTACGAGCAGTACTTC; CDR3aa: CASSHTLRLGQWSYEQYF
abundance: .; d_gene: .; j_gene: TRBJ1-4; v_gene: TRBV4-1; CDR3nt: TGCGCCAGCAGTCAACTAAGCGGTGCAACTAATGAAAAACTGTTTTTT; CDR3aa: CASSQLSGATNEKLFF